The sequence of this T cell receptor (beta chain) was determined in a study of cytomegalovirus exposure and HLA in healthy donors. Study results and caveats: Sequencing depth across donors, presence/absence analyses assumed, was roughly uniform.

PCR employed 60 Vbeta and 13 Jbeta primers. Assay: immunoSEQ multiplex PCR; the TCRdb copy retains only in-frame clones and omits some. The table includes 160,000 or so clones, 78% detected once. For this clone: Its cognate antigen is unknown.

Germline V gene sequence: CDR1 MDHEN, CDR2 SYDVKM. CDR3 length equals 15 residues. The V and J ends lost 7 bases and 4 bases respectively, with 18 bases between them. The TCR sequence derives from a middle-aged woman in good health and CMV-seropositive. Sample: PBMCs. The J gene is TRBJ2-3, the V gene TRBV28; TRBD2 is a possible D gene (6 bases). The CDR3 nucleotides are TGTGCCAGCAACCCGGGACTTTCGGTCGCAGATACGCAGTATTTT. Its protein is CASNPGLSVADTQYF.